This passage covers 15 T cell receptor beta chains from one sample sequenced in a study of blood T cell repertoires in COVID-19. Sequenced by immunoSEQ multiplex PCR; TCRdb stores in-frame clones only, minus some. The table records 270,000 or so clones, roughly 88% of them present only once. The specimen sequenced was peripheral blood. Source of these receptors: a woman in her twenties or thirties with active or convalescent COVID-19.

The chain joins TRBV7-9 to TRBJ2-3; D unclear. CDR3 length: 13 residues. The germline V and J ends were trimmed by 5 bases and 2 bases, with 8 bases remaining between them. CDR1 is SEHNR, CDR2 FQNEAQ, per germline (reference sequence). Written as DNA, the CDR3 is TGTGCCAGCAGCCCATTAGACACAGATACGCAGTATTTT. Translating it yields CASSPLDTDTQYF.

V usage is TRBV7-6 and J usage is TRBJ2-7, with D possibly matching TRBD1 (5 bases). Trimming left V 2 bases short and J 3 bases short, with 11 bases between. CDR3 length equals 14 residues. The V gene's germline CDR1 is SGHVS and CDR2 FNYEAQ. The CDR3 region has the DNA TGTGCCAGCAGCTTAAACAGGCAAAGCTACGAGCAGTACTTC. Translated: CASSLNRQSYEQYF.

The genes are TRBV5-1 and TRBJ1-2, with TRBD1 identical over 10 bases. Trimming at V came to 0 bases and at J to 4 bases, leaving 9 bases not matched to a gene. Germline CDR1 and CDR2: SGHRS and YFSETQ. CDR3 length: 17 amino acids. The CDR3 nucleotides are TGCGCCAGCAGCTTGGAGTGGGGACAGGGGTTCCTCTATGGCTACACCTTC. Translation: CASSLEWGQGFLYGYTF.

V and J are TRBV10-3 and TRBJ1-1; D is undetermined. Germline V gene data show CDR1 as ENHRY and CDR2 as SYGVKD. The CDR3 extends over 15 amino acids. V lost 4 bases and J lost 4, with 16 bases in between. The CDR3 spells CAISGSGGMGTEAFF. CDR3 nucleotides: TGTGCCATCAGTGGTTCCGGAGGGATGGGCACTGAAGCTTTCTTT.

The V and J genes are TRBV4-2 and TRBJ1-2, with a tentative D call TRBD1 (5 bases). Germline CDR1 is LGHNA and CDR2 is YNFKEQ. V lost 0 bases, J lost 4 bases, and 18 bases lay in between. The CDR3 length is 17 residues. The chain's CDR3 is CASSQDIRQPVSYGYTF. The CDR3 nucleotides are TGTGCCAGCAGCCAAGATATTAGACAGCCCGTGAGCTATGGCTACACCTTC.

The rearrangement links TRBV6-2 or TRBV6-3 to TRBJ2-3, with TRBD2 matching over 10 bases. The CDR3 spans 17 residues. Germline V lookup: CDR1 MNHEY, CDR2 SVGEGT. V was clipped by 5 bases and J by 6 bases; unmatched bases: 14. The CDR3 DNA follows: TGTGCCAGCAGTCCCCGTAGGCTAGCGGGGGTATCGGATACGCAGTATTTT. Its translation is CASSPRRLAGVSDTQYF.

The CDR3 region has the DNA TGTGCCAGCATAGGGGCAGGGCTGAACACTGAAGCTTTCTTT. Its protein is CASIGAGLNTEAFF. The rearrangement uses TRBV28 and TRBJ1-1; TRBD1 might be the D (5 bases). This CDR3 is 14 amino acids long. In germline, CDR1 is MDHEN, CDR2 SYDVKM. Trimming took 7 bases from V and 0 from J, leaving 12 bases between them. The full variable domain, rest sourced from reference TRBV28 and TRBJ1-1, is DVKVTQSSRYLVKRTGEKVFLECVQDMDHENMFWYRQDPGLGLRLIYFSYDVKMKEKGDIPEGYSVSREKKERFSLILESASTNQTSMYLCASIGAGLNTEAFFGQGTRLTVV.

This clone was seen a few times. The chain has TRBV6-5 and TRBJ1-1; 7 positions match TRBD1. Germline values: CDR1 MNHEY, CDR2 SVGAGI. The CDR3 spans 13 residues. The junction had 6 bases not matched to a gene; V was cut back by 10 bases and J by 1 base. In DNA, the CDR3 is TGTGCCACCCGGGACAGAACGAACACTGAAGCTTTCTTT. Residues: CATRDRTNTEAFF.

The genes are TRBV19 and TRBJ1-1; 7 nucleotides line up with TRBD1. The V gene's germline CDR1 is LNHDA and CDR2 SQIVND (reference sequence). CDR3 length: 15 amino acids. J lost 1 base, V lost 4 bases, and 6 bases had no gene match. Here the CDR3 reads CASSTTGTENTEAFF. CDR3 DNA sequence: TGTGCCAGTAGTACGACCGGGACAGAGAACACTGAAGCTTTCTTT.

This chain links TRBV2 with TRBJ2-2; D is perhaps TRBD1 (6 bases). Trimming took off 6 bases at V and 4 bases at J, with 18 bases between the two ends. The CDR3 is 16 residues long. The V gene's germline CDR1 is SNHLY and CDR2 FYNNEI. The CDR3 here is CASSEGERVGTGELFF. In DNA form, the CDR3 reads TGTGCCAGCAGCGAGGGGGAAAGGGTGGGCACCGGGGAGCTGTTTTTT.

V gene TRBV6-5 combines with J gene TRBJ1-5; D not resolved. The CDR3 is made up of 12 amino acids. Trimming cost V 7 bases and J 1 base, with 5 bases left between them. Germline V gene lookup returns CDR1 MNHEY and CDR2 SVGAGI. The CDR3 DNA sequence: TGTGCCAGCAAGGAGAGCAATCAGCCCCAGCATTTT. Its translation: CASKESNQPQHF.

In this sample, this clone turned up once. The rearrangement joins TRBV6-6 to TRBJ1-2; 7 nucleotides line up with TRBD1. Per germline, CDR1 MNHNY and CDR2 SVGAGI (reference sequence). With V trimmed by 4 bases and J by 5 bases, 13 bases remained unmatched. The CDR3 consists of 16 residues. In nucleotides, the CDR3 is TGTGCCAGCAGTTCCCACATGATGGAGGGGGCGTATGGCTACACCTTC. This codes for CASSSHMMEGAYGYTF.

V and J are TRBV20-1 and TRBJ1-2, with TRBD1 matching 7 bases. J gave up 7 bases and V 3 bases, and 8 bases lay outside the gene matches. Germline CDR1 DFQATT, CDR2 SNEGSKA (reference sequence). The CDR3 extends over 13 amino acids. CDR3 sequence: CSASEDRLSGYTF. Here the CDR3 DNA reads TGCAGTGCTAGTGAGGACAGGCTCTCTGGCTACACCTTC.

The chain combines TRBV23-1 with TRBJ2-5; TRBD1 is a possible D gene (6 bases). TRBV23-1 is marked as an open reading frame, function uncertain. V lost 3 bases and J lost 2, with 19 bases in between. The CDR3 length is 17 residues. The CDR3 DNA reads TGCGCCAGCAGTCATCCTCTGACAGGAGCCCTTCAAGAGACCCAGTACTTC. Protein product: CASSHPLTGALQETQYF.

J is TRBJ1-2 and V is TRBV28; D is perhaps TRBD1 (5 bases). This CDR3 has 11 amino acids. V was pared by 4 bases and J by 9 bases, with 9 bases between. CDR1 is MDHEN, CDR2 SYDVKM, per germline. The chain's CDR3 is CASSSTGRYTF. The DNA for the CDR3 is TGTGCCAGCAGTTCAACAGGTCGCTACACCTTC.